The 2 T cell receptor beta chains listed next were all sequenced from one sample in a study of T cell responses to AZD1222 COVID-19 vaccine. TCRdb keeps only in-frame clones here, not all; method: immunoSEQ multiplex PCR. The repertoire holds around 94,000 clones, approximately 81% seen once, with 4.5% to 5% in the top ten. Specimen: peripheral blood, collected 28 days after the second AZD1222 dose. These receptors were taken from an adult who received the AZD1222 COVID-19 vaccine.

The gene calls are TRBV4-1 and TRBJ1-2; TRBD1 is a possible D gene (6 bases). The CDR3 totals 14 residues. The V end was cut by 2 bases, the J end by 4 bases, with 11 bases between. The germline V gene encodes CDR1 MGHRA and CDR2 YSYEKL. DNA of the CDR3: TGCGCCAGCAGCCAAAAACAGGGAACCTATGGCTACACCTTC. It encodes CASSQKQGTYGYTF.

This clone is a singleton in its sample. The chain is built from TRBV7-3 and TRBJ1-1; TRBD1 agrees at 12 bases. Germline V gene lookup returns CDR1 SGHTA and CDR2 FQGTGA. The CDR3 length is 18 residues. The junction had 12 bases not matched to a gene; V was cut back by 6 bases and J by 1 base. The CDR3 DNA is TGTGCCAGCAGGCGAGCCGGGACAGGGGGCGCTCGGAACACTGAAGCTTTCTTT. Translation: CASRRAGTGGARNTEAFF.